This TCR beta chain was retrieved from a study of Graves' ophthalmopathy and Graves' hyperthyroidism. Notes on the study in general: Blood was where most expanded thyroid clonotypes above 0.001 frequency also turned up.

The CDR3 has 13 residues. Germline trimming cut 6 bases from V and 4 bases from J; bases unmatched to any gene: 5. CDR1 SQVTM and CDR2 ANQGSEA come from the germline V gene. Worth noting for this clonotype: Its matching antigen is unknown.

As the template, RNA transcripts were used to amplify TCR beta CDR3 regions. Amplification began with first-round RT-PCR using HTBI primers, then second-round multiplex PCR was performed. TCRdb re-derived calls from the multiplex PCR reads in MiXCR, one entry per CDR3 protein. The sample shows over a million distinct CDR3 sequences, less than 45% of them seen only once. The J gene is TRBJ2-2, the V gene TRBV29-1; 7 nucleotides line up with TRBD2. Sequencing used peripheral blood or thyroid tissue (not recorded which). The TCR originated in an adult man with Graves' hyperthyroidism. CDR3 sequence: CSVRPGGTGELFF. In nucleotides, the CDR3 is TGCAGCGTCCGCCCGGGGGGCACCGGGGAGCTGTTTTTT.